This is a list of T cell receptor beta chains from one sample in a study of blood T cell repertoires in COVID-19. Here immunoSEQ multiplex PCR was the method, and the copy in TCRdb shows in-frame clones only, minus some. This sample has about 120,000 clones, with around three quarters found just once. The source material was peripheral blood. The receptors here all came from an elderly woman with acute or convalescent COVID-19. The CDR3 runs from the conserved cysteine through the conserved F or W. The D gene is left open where the match is weak. Rows give clone size only sometimes, using once, few, many, or a class for an expanded clone.

>TRBV5-4|TRBD1|TRBJ2-3|NA
CASSVDRGTDTQYF
TGTGCCAGCAGCGTGGACAGGGGCACAGATACGCAGTATTTT
>TRBV7-2|NA|TRBJ2-5|NA
CASSLASETQYF
TGTGCCAGCAGTTTAGCCTCGGAGACCCAGTACTTC
>TRBV7-6|TRBD1|TRBJ1-3|NA
CASSALPGGQANLGNTIYF
TGTGCCAGCAGCGCCCTACCTGGGGGACAGGCTAACCTTGGAAACACCATATATTTT
>TRBV11-2|TRBD1|TRBJ1-2|NA
CASSLIGTGSFCTF
TGTGCCAGCAGCTTAATTGGGACAGGATCATTCTGCACCTTC
>TRBV7-9|TRBD1|TRBJ2-1|NA
CASSTGTGFRSAYNEQFF
TGTGCCAGCAGCACCGGGACAGGGTTTCGGTCGGCCTACAATGAGCAGTTCTTC
>TRBV4-3|TRBD2|TRBJ2-2|once
CASSQFWREVTGGTGELFF
TGCGCCAGCAGCCAATTTTGGCGGGAGGTTACGGGAGGCACCGGGGAGCTGTTTTTT
>TRBV5-1|NA|TRBJ1-1|NA
CASSLTVLGTEAFF
TGCGCCAGCAGCTTGACAGTACTTGGCACTGAAGCTTTCTTT
>TRBV28|TRBD1|TRBJ2-2|NA
CASKLPQGATGELFF
TGTGCCAGCAAACTCCCCCAGGGGGCCACCGGGGAGCTGTTTTTT
>TRBV5-1|NA|TRBJ2-7|NA
CASSRQAGYEQYF
TGCGCCAGCAGCCGACAGGCAGGATACGAGCAGTACTTC
>TRBV11-2|NA|TRBJ2-5|NA
CASSAQFSGETQYF
TGTGCCAGCAGCGCCCAATTTTCGGGGGAGACCCAGTACTTC
>TRBV6-5|TRBD2|TRBJ2-3|NA
CATRAGGSTDTQYF
TGTGCCACCCGAGCGGGAGGGAGCACAGATACGCAGTATTTT
>TRBV28|TRBD1|TRBJ1-5|NA
CASRNSGTGRGQPQHF
TGTGCCAGCAGAAATTCCGGGACAGGAAGAGGACAGCCCCAGCATTTT
>TRBV9|NA|TRBJ1-2|NA
CASSPMDIGGYTF
TGTGCCAGCAGCCCCATGGACATTGGCGGCTACACCTTC
>TRBV6-5|TRBD1|TRBJ2-2|once
CASSSETGRNTGELFF
TGTGCCAGCAGTTCCGAGACAGGGAGAAACACCGGGGAGCTGTTTTTT
>TRBV18|TRBD1|TRBJ1-1|many
CASSPGQGAATEAFF
TGTGCCAGCTCACCGGGACAGGGGGCTGCAACTGAAGCTTTCTTT
>TRBV7-8|TRBD2|TRBJ2-3|NA
CASSPMTSGRTDTQYF
TGTGCCAGCAGCCCCATGACTAGCGGACGCACAGATACGCAGTATTTT
>TRBV28|TRBD2|TRBJ2-3|NA
CASSFTAGEWDTQYF
TGTGCCAGCAGTTTCACGGCGGGAGAGTGGGATACGCAGTATTTT
>TRBV7-2|NA|TRBJ1-1|few
CASSLRRNTEAFF
TGTGCCAGCAGCTTACGTAGGAACACTGAAGCTTTCTTT
>TRBV18|TRBD2|TRBJ2-2|NA
CASSPRTSGTNTGELFF
TGTGCCAGCTCACCCAGGACTAGCGGGACGAACACCGGGGAGCTGTTTTTT
>TRBV19|TRBD1|TRBJ1-3|once
CASSVGQANSGNTIYF
TGTGCCAGTAGCGTGGGACAGGCGAACTCTGGAAACACCATATATTTT